One and the same sample provided the 30 T cell receptor beta chains below, sequenced in a study of OX40 agonist ivuxolimab in advanced cancers. The data were produced by immunoSEQ multiplex PCR, yet TCRdb's version contains in-frame clones alone and is incomplete. Of some 60,000 clones detected, approximately 80% appear once; the ten largest clones hold under 2.5%. Sequenced material: CD4+ or CD8+ T cells sorted from blood, taken in a trial of the OX40 agonist ivuxolimab. All receptors come from an adult with an advanced solid tumor such as melanoma, head and neck, liver or kidney cancer.

The CDR3 is CASSLMEGVSYNEQFF. Here the CDR3 DNA reads TGTGCCAGCAGCCTGATGGAGGGAGTTTCCTACAATGAGCAGTTCTTC. The chain uses TRBV4-2 and TRBJ2-1; tentatively, D is TRBD2 (6 bases). V dropped 4 bases and J dropped 1 base, with 14 bases sitting between them. The CDR3 consists of 16 residues. Germline V gene sequence: CDR1 LGHNA, CDR2 YNFKEQ.

The gene calls are TRBV6-1 and TRBJ1-5; D gene unclear. CDR3 length: 12 amino acids. V was trimmed by 10 bases and J by 5 bases, leaving 12 bases between them. CDR1 MNHNS and CDR2 SASEGT come from the germline V gene. DNA of the CDR3: TGTGCCACCCGTCCCTCGGATCAGCCCCAGCATTTT. Protein product: CATRPSDQPQHF.

The chain couples TRBV6-6 to TRBJ1-3; 7 bases match TRBD1. The CDR3 is made up of 16 amino acids. Unmatched junction bases numbered 8, after V lost 6 bases and J lost 0 bases. CDR1 MNHNY and CDR2 SVGAGI come from the germline V gene (reference sequence). In DNA form, the CDR3 reads TGTGCCAGCAGATACGAGGGGGCAGGCTCTGGAAACACCATATATTTT. Its translation is CASRYEGAGSGNTIYF.

The table lists this clone with a few counts. This chain connects TRBV7-2 to TRBJ1-2; the D gene is possibly TRBD1 (5 bases). The CDR3 is 15 amino acids. V was shortened by 5 bases and J by 5 bases, with 18 bases between the two germline ends. Germline V gene data show CDR1 as SGHTA and CDR2 as FQGNSA. CDR3 protein: CASSPTGTQVYGYTF. CDR3 nucleotide sequence: TGTGCCAGCAGCCCGACTGGGACGCAAGTTTATGGCTACACCTTC.

The rearrangement joins TRBV9 to TRBJ2-1; D possibly corresponds to TRBD2 (6 bases). Germline CDR1 and CDR2: SGDLS and YYNGEE. V lost 0 bases and J lost 8, with 9 bases in between. This CDR3 region has 13 residues. The chain's CDR3 is CASSVGLEDEQFF. For the CDR3, the DNA is TGTGCCAGCAGCGTAGGACTAGAGGATGAGCAGTTCTTC.

This chain joins TRBV7-9 and TRBJ1-2; 12 nucleotides line up with TRBD1. The CDR3 is made up of 13 amino acids. J gave up 8 bases and V 5 bases, and 3 bases lay outside the gene matches. Germline loops: CDR1 SEHNR, CDR2 FQNEAQ (reference sequence). CDR3 residues: CASSGTGGVGYTF. The CDR3 DNA is TGTGCCAGCAGCGGGACAGGGGGCGTCGGCTACACCTTC.

This clone has just one count. The chain uses TRBV5-1 and TRBJ2-7; the match to TRBD2 covers 9 bases. V lost 4 bases, J lost 3 bases, and 5 bases stayed unmatched. The germline V gene has CDR1 SGHRS and CDR2 YFSETQ. The CDR3 spans 14 residues. The CDR3 coding sequence is TGCGCCAGCAGCGGCGTAGCGGGAGACTACGAGCAGTACTTC. It translates to CASSGVAGDYEQYF.

The chain links TRBV5-1 to TRBJ1-1; D remains unclear. The germline V gene encodes CDR1 SGHRS and CDR2 YFSETQ. Trimming removed 4 bases at V and 1 base at J, with 8 bases between. The CDR3 is 13 amino acids. The CDR3 DNA reads as TGCGCCAGCAGCCAAGACCCGAACACTGAAGCTTTCTTT. Translating gives CASSQDPNTEAFF.

Only a few counts were recorded for this clone. V is TRBV30 and J is TRBJ1-1, with a possible D match to TRBD1 (5 bases). The ends were cut back, 3 bases at V and 11 bases at J, with 16 bases in the middle. Germline loops: CDR1 GTSNPN, CDR2 SVGIG (reference sequence). The CDR3 runs to 12 residues. The CDR3 sequence is CAWRLMGTTAFF. In nucleotides, the CDR3 is TGTGCCTGGAGGCTAATGGGGACGACGGCTTTCTTT.

The rearrangement joins TRBV5-1 to TRBJ2-7, with D tentatively TRBD1 (6 bases). The germline V and J ends were trimmed by 2 bases and 9 bases, with 15 bases remaining between them. This CDR3 region has 13 residues. Germline V gene lookup returns CDR1 SGHRS and CDR2 YFSETQ. The CDR3 sequence: CASSFEQGLRQYF. CDR3 in DNA: TGCGCCAGCAGCTTCGAACAGGGCCTGAGGCAGTACTTC.

The chain joins TRBV30 to TRBJ1-1; 9 bases fit TRBD1. The germline gives CDR1 GTSNPN, CDR2 SVGIG (reference sequence). The CDR3 is made up of 13 amino acids. The junction had 2 bases not matched to a gene; V was cut back by 5 bases and J by 1 base. CDR3 DNA: TGTGCCTGGTCGGGACAGGGGAACACTGAAGCTTTCTTT. Translating gives CAWSGQGNTEAFF.

This sequence joins TRBV6-1 and TRBJ1-3; D uncertain. The V gene's germline CDR1 is MNHNS and CDR2 SASEGT. The ends were cut back, 1 base at V and 7 bases at J, with 5 bases in the middle. The CDR3 spans 12 residues. The CDR3 DNA is TGTGCCAGCAGTGAAGTTTGGAACACCATATATTTT. This gives the protein CASSEVWNTIYF.

The chain combines TRBV5-4 with TRBJ1-2; a weak D match, TRBD1 (5 bases). Germline CDR1 reads SGHNT; CDR2 reads YYREEE (reference sequence). Trimming stripped 0 bases from V and 8 bases from J, with 14 bases between. The CDR3 loop spans 14 amino acids. CDR3 loop: CASSLDLRRGGYTF. The CDR3 nucleotides read TGTGCCAGCAGCTTGGATTTGCGGAGGGGCGGCTACACCTTC.

This chain links TRBV19 with TRBJ2-3; D remains ambiguous. CDR3 length: 14 amino acids. CDR1 and CDR2 from the germline V gene are LNHDA and SQIVND (reference sequence). V lost 1 base and J 2 bases, leaving 7 bases between the germline ends. This CDR3 is CASSIGFTTDTQYF. CDR3 sequence (DNA): TGTGCCAGTAGTATAGGCTTCACCACAGATACGCAGTATTTT.

In nucleotides, the CDR3 is TGTGCCAGCAGGGGAGCTAGGGAGACTAGCGGCACAGATACGCAGTATTTT. Translated, it gives CASRGARETSGTDTQYF. The gene calls are TRBV5-6 and TRBJ2-3; TRBD2 matches 8 bases. CDR1 is SGHDT and CDR2 is YYEEEE in the germline V gene. After removal of 5 bases from V and 1 base from J, the junction contained 12 bases not matched to a gene. The CDR3 extends over 17 amino acids. The full variable domain, its missing parts supplied by reference TRBV5-6 and TRBJ2-3, is DAGVTQSPTHLIKTRGQQVTLRCSPKSGHDTVSWYQQALGQGPQFIFQYYEEEERQRGNFPDRFSGHQFPNYSSELNVNALLLGDSALYLCASRGARETSGTDTQYFGPGTRLTVL.

There are a few counts of this clone. The chain uses TRBV6-5 and TRBJ1-2; possibly TRBD1 for D (6 bases). With 5 bases removed from V and 7 bases from J, the gap between germline ends came to 14 bases. The germline CDR1 and CDR2 sequences are MNHEY and SVGAGI. The CDR3 is 13 residues long. The CDR3 DNA reads TGTGCCAGCAGTCCGATCAGGGGAGGTGGCTACACCTTC. Translation gives CASSPIRGGGYTF.

The V call is TRBV5-4, the J call TRBJ2-3; D gene uncertain. V was pared by 2 bases and J by 1 base, with 11 bases between. Germline V gene data show CDR1 as SGHNT and CDR2 as YYREEE (reference sequence). The CDR3 length is 15 residues. The DNA for the CDR3 is TGTGCCAGCAGCTTAAAGTCGGAGCGCACAGATACGCAGTATTTT. This codes for CASSLKSERTDTQYF. Drawing the rest from reference TRBV5-4 and TRBJ2-3, the complete variable domain is ETGVTQSPTHLIKTRGQQVTLRCSSQSGHNTVSWYQQALGQGPQFIFQYYREEENGRGNFPPRFSGLQFPNYSSELNVNALELDDSALYLCASSLKSERTDTQYFGPGTRLTVL.

V gene TRBV4-3 combines with J gene TRBJ1-5; D gene ambiguous. The CDR3 is 13 amino acids. The V end was cut by 1 base, the J end by 5 bases, with 6 bases between. Germline CDR1 and CDR2: LGHNA and YSLEER. This CDR3 reads CASSQGPYQPQHF. Written as DNA, the CDR3 is TGCGCCAGCAGCCAAGGGCCTTATCAGCCCCAGCATTTT.

The chain couples TRBV18 to TRBJ1-4, with a possible D match to TRBD1 (6 bases). The CDR3 has 14 amino acids. The V end lost 6 bases, the J end lost 3 bases, and 11 bases lay between the germline ends. Germline lookup yields CDR1 KGHSH and CDR2 LQKENI. CDR3 nucleotide sequence: TGTGCCAGCTCCCGACAGGACCCTAATGAAAAACTGTTTTTT. It translates to CASSRQDPNEKLFF.

The genes are TRBV10-3 and TRBJ1-5, with D tentatively TRBD1 (5 bases). The CDR3 consists of 12 residues. Germline lookup yields CDR1 ENHRY and CDR2 SYGVKD. V was clipped by 11 bases and J by 3 bases, with 11 bases between them. In DNA form, the CDR3 reads TGTGCCGCAGGGACGGTCAATCAGCCCCAGCATTTT. It is translated as CAAGTVNQPQHF.

The gene calls are TRBV7-9 and TRBJ1-2, with a possible D match to TRBD1 (6 bases). Germline CDR1 and CDR2: SEHNR and FQNEAQ (reference sequence). V was pared by 5 bases and J by 6 bases, with 13 bases between. The CDR3 runs 13 residues. The CDR3 region has the DNA TGTGCCAGCAGCCCCGGACAGCTAGATGGCTACACCTTC. This sequence encodes CASSPGQLDGYTF.

The chain recombines TRBV6-1 with TRBJ2-4; 8 bases are a match to TRBD1. CDR3 length: 13 amino acids. Losses at the gene ends were 5 bases for V and 12 bases for J; bases not matched to a gene: 9. CDR1 and CDR2 (germline): MNHNS, SASEGT. The CDR3 loop is CASSPSSGGGQYF. The CDR3 DNA reads TGTGCCAGCAGTCCTTCATCAGGGGGCGGTCAGTACTTC.

Ten or more counts support this clone. CDR3 sequence reads: CASSLDRGANYGYTF. CDR3 DNA: TGTGCCAGCAGCTTGGATCGGGGGGCAAACTATGGCTACACCTTC. The V call is TRBV5-6, the J call TRBJ1-2, with a weak D call TRBD1 (6 bases). V was clipped by 0 bases and J by 2 bases, with 11 bases between them. In germline, CDR1 is SGHDT, CDR2 YYEEEE. This CDR3 region has 15 residues. Full variable domain (remainder filled in from reference TRBV5-6 and TRBJ1-2): DAGVTQSPTHLIKTRGQQVTLRCSPKSGHDTVSWYQQALGQGPQFIFQYYEEEERQRGNFPDRFSGHQFPNYSSELNVNALLLGDSALYLCASSLDRGANYGYTFGSGTRLTVV.

The rearrangement uses TRBV15 and TRBJ1-2; D is unclear. Per the germline V gene, CDR1 is LNHNV and CDR2 is YYDKDF (reference sequence). The V end was cut by 0 bases, the J end by 6 bases, with 11 bases between. The CDR3 covers 14 residues. The CDR3 sequence is CATSRDQGPHGYTF. Written as DNA, the CDR3 is TGTGCCACCAGCAGAGATCAAGGGCCCCATGGCTACACCTTC.

The chain employs TRBV14 and TRBJ2-3, with D possibly being TRBD1 or TRBD2 (5 bases each). This CDR3 has 12 residues. CDR1 and CDR2 from the germline V gene are SGHDN and FVKESK. Trimming removed 7 bases from V and 6 bases from J, with 11 bases in between. This CDR3 reads CASNNWGDTQYF. CDR3 nucleotide sequence: TGTGCCAGCAATAACTGGGGGGATACGCAGTATTTT. Complete variable domain (other parts from reference TRBV14 and TRBJ2-3): EAGVTQFPSHSVIEKGQTVTLRCDPISGHDNLYWYRRVMGKEIKFLLHFVKESKQDESGMPNNRFLAERTGGTYSTLKVQPAELEDSGVYFCASNNWGDTQYFGPGTRLTVL.

The rearrangement links TRBV7-3 to TRBJ2-2; 7 positions match TRBD1. After removal of 2 bases from V and 5 bases from J, the junction contained 2 bases not matched to a gene. This CDR3 has 14 amino acids. Germline V gene lookup returns CDR1 SGHTA and CDR2 FQGTGA. This chain's CDR3 is CASSLAGGTGELFF. The CDR3, as DNA: TGTGCCAGCAGCTTAGCAGGGGGTACCGGGGAGCTGTTTTTT.

Turning to this clone: A junction boundary mismatches the germline segment, possibly from a read error. The V call is TRBV7-7, the J call TRBJ2-2, with D perhaps matching TRBD1 or TRBD2 (6 bases each). The CDR3 totals 18 residues. The germline gives CDR1 SSHAT, CDR2 FNYEAQ (reference sequence). For the CDR3, the DNA is TGTGCTAGCAGCTTAGCGCCATGGGGGGCGAAGGACACCGGGGAGCTGTTTTTT. Amino acid sequence: CASSLAPWGAKDTGELFF.

The chain links TRBV2 to TRBJ2-2, with D perhaps matching TRBD1 or TRBD2 (5 bases each). V shed 1 base and J shed 1 base, with 10 bases lying between them. Germline lookup yields CDR1 SNHLY and CDR2 FYNNEI. The CDR3 sequence is 16 residues long. CDR3 sequence: CASSEVGPMNTGELFF. CDR3 nucleotides: TGTGCCAGCAGTGAAGTGGGACCGATGAACACCGGGGAGCTGTTTTTT.

V usage is TRBV15 and J usage is TRBJ2-1; TRBD2 agrees at 10 bases. There are 15 residues in the CDR3. With V trimmed by 5 bases and J by 8 bases, 9 bases remained unmatched. Germline loops: CDR1 LNHNV, CDR2 YYDKDF (reference sequence). The CDR3 coding sequence is TGTGCCACCAGCCGGCTAGCGGGAGATGTCGATGAGCAGTTCTTC. Translated: CATSRLAGDVDEQFF.

The chain employs TRBV15 and TRBJ1-4; 8 nucleotides agree with TRBD1. This CDR3 has 17 residues. V was clipped by 1 base and J by 6 bases; unmatched bases: 10. Looked up from germline, CDR1 is LNHNV and CDR2 is YYDKDF (reference sequence). The CDR3 sequence is CATSRGGTGKNDEKLFF. Here the CDR3 DNA reads TGTGCCACCAGCAGAGGTGGGACAGGAAAGAACGATGAAAAACTGTTTTTT. Together with reference TRBV15 and TRBJ1-4, the CDR3 gives the full variable domain: DAMVIQNPRYQVTQFGKPVTLSCSQTLNHNVMYWYQQKSSQAPKLLFHYYDKDFNNEADTPDNFQSRRPNTSFCFLDIRSPGLGDTAMYLCATSRGGTGKNDEKLFFGSGTQLSVL.